The present T cell receptor beta chain was sequenced within a study of blood T cell repertoires in COVID-19. Background on the study: COVID-19 samples, acute and convalescent, were from the United States, Italy and Spain. PBMCs, B-cell-depleted T cells, or T cells provided the cDNA or gDNA that made up the material.

Measured with immunoSEQ multiplex PCR; TCRdb has only the in-frame clones, and not every one. The data show approximately 210,000 clones, over 80% seen once. The CDR3 loop spans 15 amino acids. From germline, CDR1 is MGHDK and CDR2 SYGVNS. The junction had 4 bases not matched to a gene; V was cut back by 3 bases and J by 3 bases. Followed longitudinally, the Seattle patients had been enrolled during active infection. The sample taken for sequencing was peripheral blood. V usage is TRBV25-1 and J usage is TRBJ1-4, with TRBD1 matching over 7 bases. The receptor was isolated from a man aged 60 to 75 with COVID-19, enrolled during active disease. DNA of the CDR3: TGTGCCAGCAGTGAGTACAGGGGTTCTAATGAAAAACTGTTTTTT. This translates into CASSEYRGSNEKLFF.